This T cell receptor beta chain was captured in a study of long-term antiretroviral therapy in people with HIV. Running of the v3.0 immunoSEQ assay took place at survey level. Assay: immunoSEQ multiplex PCR; the TCRdb copy retains only in-frame clones and omits some. The data show 15,000 to 20,000 clones, about four fifths seen once. Trimming cost V 7 bases and J 8 bases, with 14 bases left between them. CDR1 is SNHLY, CDR2 FYNNEI, per germline. The length of the CDR3 is 13 residues. The sequence derives from a woman aged 45 to 65 with HIV. The source was unsorted PBMCs, collected 2.5 years before starting antiretroviral therapy. This chain joins TRBV2 and TRBJ1-4, with D uncertain. The CDR3 DNA reads as TGTGCCAGCACGCCCGAAGCAAGGGAAAAACTGTTTTTT. It yields the protein CASTPEAREKLFF. Together with reference TRBV2 and TRBJ1-4, the CDR3 gives the full variable domain: EPEVTQTPSHQVTQMGQEVILRCVPISNHLYFYWYRQILGQKVEFLVSFYNNEISEKSEIFDDQFSVERPDGSNFTLKIRSTKLEDSAMYFCASTPEAREKLFFGSGTQLSVL.